The 10 T cell receptor beta chains reported below all come from one sample, sequenced in a study of technical replicates of blood from a few donors. Sequencing was performed with immunoSEQ multiplex PCR; in TCRdb, only in-frame clones are kept and a portion is missing. Of tens of thousands of clones listed, 75% to 95% are singletons. Sequencing input: PBMCs. These receptors were collected from a human donor in good health. Some clones in this sample may be carry-over from other donors' samples.

The count of this clone is one. This chain joins TRBV12-5 and TRBJ2-3; 11 nucleotides align to TRBD1. CDR3 length equals 16 residues. V was clipped by 5 bases and J by 5 bases; unmatched bases: 9. Per the germline V gene, CDR1 is LGHNT and CDR2 is FRNRAP. In nucleotides, the CDR3 is TGTGCTAGTGGTCCGAGGACAGGGGGCTTCGTAGATACGCAGTATTTT. This encodes CASGPRTGGFVDTQYF.

This clone has only one observation. The chain uses TRBV4-1 and TRBJ1-4; 9 nucleotides line up with TRBD1. The CDR3 loop spans 14 amino acids. V gave up 4 bases and J gave up 8 bases; unmatched junction bases: 5. CDR1 is MGHRA, CDR2 YSYEKL, per germline. This chain's CDR3 is CASSPGTGLEKLFF. Written as DNA, the CDR3 is TGCGCCAGCAGCCCCGGGACAGGGTTAGAAAAACTGTTTTTT.

This clone was observed once. The chain carries TRBV28 and TRBJ2-6; 12 positions match TRBD1. V lost 2 bases and J lost 3; bases outside the gene matches: 5. The CDR3 loop spans 18 amino acids. Germline V gene data show CDR1 as MDHEN and CDR2 as SYDVKM. The CDR3 spells CASSLQGQGAGGANVLTF. The CDR3 nucleotides are TGTGCCAGCAGTTTACAGGGACAGGGGGCTGGTGGGGCCAACGTCCTGACTTTC. The full variable domain, with the rest looked up from reference TRBV28 and TRBJ2-6, is DVKVTQSSRYLVKRTGEKVFLECVQDMDHENMFWYRQDPGLGLRLIYFSYDVKMKEKGDIPEGYSVSREKKERFSLILESASTNQTSMYLCASSLQGQGAGGANVLTFGAGSRLTVL.

The chain recombines TRBV27 with TRBJ2-7; D call uncertain. This CDR3 spans 13 amino acids. Between the trimmed V and J ends, which lost 2 bases and 3 bases, there was a span of 8 bases. The germline CDR1 and CDR2 sequences are MNHEY and SMNVEV (reference sequence). The CDR3 sequence is CASSLAGSYEQYF. The DNA for the CDR3 is TGTGCCAGCAGTTTAGCAGGTAGCTACGAGCAGTACTTC.

V usage is TRBV5-6 and J usage is TRBJ1-2; D remains unclear. CDR3 size: 14 residues. V was clipped by 4 bases and J by 2 bases, with 12 bases between them. Germline values: CDR1 SGHDT, CDR2 YYEEEE. DNA of the CDR3: TGTGCCAGCAGCCGGGAGGACGGAAACTATGGCTACACCTTC. This codes for CASSREDGNYGYTF.

This clone was observed a single time. The genes are TRBV19 and TRBJ1-4, with a tentative D call TRBD1 (5 bases). The CDR3 is 13 amino acids. V lost 8 bases, J lost 10 bases, and 17 bases lay in between. The germline gives CDR1 LNHDA, CDR2 SQIVND (reference sequence). In nucleotides, the CDR3 is TGTGCCAGTCGCGACAGACCCATCGGAAAACTGTTTTTT. Protein sequence: CASRDRPIGKLFF. The full variable domain, with the rest looked up from reference TRBV19 and TRBJ1-4, is DGGITQSPKYLFRKEGQNVTLSCEQNLNHDAMYWYRQDPGQGLRLIYYSQIVNDFQKGDIAEGYSVSREKKESFPLTVTSAQKNPTAFYLCASRDRPIGKLFFGSGTQLSVL.

The chain uses TRBV19 and TRBJ1-2, with D uncertain. V was cut by 5 bases and J by 8 bases, with 24 bases left in between. The CDR3 consists of 16 residues. Germline V gene lookup returns CDR1 LNHDA and CDR2 SQIVND (reference sequence). Here the CDR3 DNA reads TGTGCCAGTAGTGTCCCGGGAATACGTAGATCGGGAGGCTACACCTTC. This encodes CASSVPGIRRSGGYTF.

The rearrangement joins TRBV4-3 to TRBJ2-1, with TRBD2 identical over 12 bases. The trim removed 0 bases at V and 6 bases at J, leaving 9 bases unmatched. This CDR3 region has 18 residues. From germline, CDR1 is LGHNA and CDR2 YSLEER. The CDR3 spells CASSQDIRTSGIGNEQFF. CDR3 DNA sequence: TGCGCCAGCAGCCAAGATATCCGGACTAGCGGGATCGGCAATGAGCAGTTCTTC.

This chain links TRBV7-9 with TRBJ2-1; 7 bases match TRBD1. There are 15 residues in the CDR3. J was trimmed by 2 bases and V by 5 bases; bases with no gene match: 6. Per germline, CDR1 SEHNR and CDR2 FQNEAQ (reference sequence). The CDR3 is CASSPGTVTYNEQFF. CDR3 DNA sequence: TGTGCCAGCAGCCCTGGGACAGTAACCTACAATGAGCAGTTCTTC.

The table lists this clone with a count of one. Its ends do not fully match the called genes, so a read error is possible. The chain recombines TRBV4-3 with TRBJ2-2; TRBD2 agrees at 16 bases. The CDR3 is 21 amino acids. Per germline, CDR1 LGHNA and CDR2 YSLEER. The CDR3 spells CASSQDSGRGLAGGNSGELFF. The DNA of the CDR3 is TGCGCCAGCAGCCAAGATTCCGGGAGGGGACTAGCGGGGGGGAACTCCGGGGAGCTGTTTTTT.